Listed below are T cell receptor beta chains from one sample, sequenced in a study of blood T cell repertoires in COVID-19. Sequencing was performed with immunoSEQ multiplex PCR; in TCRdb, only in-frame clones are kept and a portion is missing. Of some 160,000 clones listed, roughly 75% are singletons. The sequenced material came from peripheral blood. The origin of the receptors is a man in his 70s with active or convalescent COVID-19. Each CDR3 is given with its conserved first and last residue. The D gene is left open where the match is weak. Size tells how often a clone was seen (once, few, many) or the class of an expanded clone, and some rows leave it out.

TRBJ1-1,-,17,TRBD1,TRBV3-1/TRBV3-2,TGTGCCAGCAGCCGGTCGGGAGACAGGGGGCGGGTCACTGAAGCTTTCTTT,CASSRSGDRGRVTEAFF
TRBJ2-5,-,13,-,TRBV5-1,TGCGCCAGCAGACTCGATGACAGCGAGACCCAGTACTTC,CASRLDDSETQYF
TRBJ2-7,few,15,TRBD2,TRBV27,TGTGCCAGCACTCTTGTGGGAGGGCCTATATACGAGCAGTACTTC,CASTLVGGPIYEQYF
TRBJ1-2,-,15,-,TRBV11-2,TGTGCCAGCAGCCTTTCCGGGGGATCAAACTATGGCTACACCTTC,CASSLSGGSNYGYTF
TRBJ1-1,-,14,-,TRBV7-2,TGTGCCAGCAGCTTAGGGGGGGGTAACACTGAAGCTTTCTTT,CASSLGGGNTEAFF
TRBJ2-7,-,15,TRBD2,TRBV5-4,TGTGCCAGCAGCTTGCCGGGGGGGGACTGGAACGAGCAGTACTTC,CASSLPGGDWNEQYF
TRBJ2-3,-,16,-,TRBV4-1,TGCGCCAGCAGCCTTCTAGGACTAACTCCAAAAGATACGCAGTATTTT,CASSLLGLTPKDTQYF
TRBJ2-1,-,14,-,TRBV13,TGTGCCAGCACGCGGCGCGCTTCCTACAATGAGCAGTTCTTC,CASTRRASYNEQFF
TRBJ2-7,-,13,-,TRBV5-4,TGTGCCAGCAGCTTCTGGACTGGTTACGAGCAGTACTTC,CASSFWTGYEQYF
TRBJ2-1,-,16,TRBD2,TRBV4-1,TGCGCCAGCAGCCCCGGTGAGCGGGGGGTGGGTAATGAGCAGTTCTTC,CASSPGERGVGNEQFF
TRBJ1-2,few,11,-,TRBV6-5,TGTGCCAGCAGTCAGGGGACGGGCTACACCTTC,CASSQGTGYTF
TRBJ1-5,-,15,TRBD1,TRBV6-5,TGTGCCAGCAGTCCTATCGGACAGGGTAATCAGCCCCAGCATTTT,CASSPIGQGNQPQHF
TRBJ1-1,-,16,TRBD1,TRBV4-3,TGCGCCAGCAGCCATGACGGGGGGACAGGGAACACTGAAGCTTTCTTT,CASSHDGGTGNTEAFF
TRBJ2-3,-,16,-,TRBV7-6,TGTGCCAGCAGCTTATCTCCGGGACTTAGCACAGATACGCAGTATTTT,CASSLSPGLSTDTQYF
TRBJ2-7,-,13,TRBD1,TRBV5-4,TGTGCCAGCAGCCGGGGACAGCCCTACGAGCAGTACTTC,CASSRGQPYEQYF
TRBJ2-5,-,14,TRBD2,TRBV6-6,TGTGCCAGCAGGGAGACTAGCGGGGGGCCGACCCAGTACTTC,CASRETSGGPTQYF
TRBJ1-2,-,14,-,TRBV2,TGTGCCAGCAGTGACGACAGGCGGGGGTTTGGCTACACCTTC,CASSDDRRGFGYTF
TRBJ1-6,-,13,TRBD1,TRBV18,TGTGCCAGCCACGGGACAGGGGATTCACCCCTCCACTTT,CASHGTGDSPLHF
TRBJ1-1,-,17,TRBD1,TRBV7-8,TGTGCCAGCAGACCTACCCCGACAGGGGGCATGGACACTGAAGCTTTCTTT,CASRPTPTGGMDTEAFF
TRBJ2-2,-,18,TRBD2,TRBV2,TGTGCCAGCAGACGAACGGGACTAGGAGTCGCGAACACCGGGGAGCTGTTTTTT,CASRRTGLGVANTGELFF
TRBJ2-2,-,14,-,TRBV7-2,TGTGCCAGCAGCTTAGGACTTAGGACTGGGGAGCTGTTTTTT,CASSLGLRTGELFF
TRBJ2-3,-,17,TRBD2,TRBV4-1,TGCGCCAGCAGCCAAGATCGATCGAGCGGGGGGGTAATAACGCAGTATTTT,CASSQDRSSGGVITQYF
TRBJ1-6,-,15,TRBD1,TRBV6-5,TGTGCCAGCACCAAGGACAGGGGCTGGGATTCACCCCTCCACTTT,CASTKDRGWDSPLHF
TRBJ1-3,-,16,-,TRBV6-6,TGTGCCAGCAGTTGGCCGACTGGAAGCTCTGGAAACACCATATATTTT,CASSWPTGSSGNTIYF
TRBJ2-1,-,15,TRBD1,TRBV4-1,TGCGCCAGCAGCCAAGGGACAGGGGGTCCCTACGAGCAGTTCTTC,CASSQGTGGPYEQFF
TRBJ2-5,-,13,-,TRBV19,TGTGCCAGTACCGCGACAGGACAAGAGACCCAGTACTTC,CASTATGQETQYF
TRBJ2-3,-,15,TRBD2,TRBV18,TGTGCCAGCTCCCGGGGACTAGCGGACACAGATACGCAGTATTTT,CASSRGLADTDTQYF
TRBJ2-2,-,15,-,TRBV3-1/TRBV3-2,TGTGCCAGCAGCCAAGTTCAACCCGCGACCGGGGAGCTGTTTTTT,CASSQVQPATGELFF
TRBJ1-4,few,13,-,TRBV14,TGTGCCACCAAACAAGGGGCTAATGAAAAACTGTTTTTT,CATKQGANEKLFF
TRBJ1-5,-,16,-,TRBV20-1,TGCAGTGCTAGTGGCTACGGGGGGGGGAGCAATCAGCCCCAGCATTTT,CSASGYGGGSNQPQHF
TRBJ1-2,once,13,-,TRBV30,TGTGCCTGGAGTGTCGGAGGGAGATTAGCCTTTTACTTC,CAWSVGGRLAFYF
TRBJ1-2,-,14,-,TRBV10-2,TGCGCCACTGCTATAAGGGGCAGGGACTATGGCTACACCTTC,CATAIRGRDYGYTF
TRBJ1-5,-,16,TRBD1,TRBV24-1,TGTGCCACCAGTGATCCGGGACAGGGGCCCAATCAGCCCCAGCATTTT,CATSDPGQGPNQPQHF
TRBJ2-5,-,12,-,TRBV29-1,TGCAGCACCCTACCGGCCGGGGAGACCCAGTACTTC,CSTLPAGETQYF
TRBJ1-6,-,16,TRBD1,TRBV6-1,TGTGCCAGCAGTGGGGCGTTAGACAGGGCGTTATCACCCCTCCACTTT,CASSGALDRALSPLHF
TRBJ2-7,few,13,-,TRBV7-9,TGTGCCAGCAGCACCCTTCAGGGTCCCGAGCAGTACTTC,CASSTLQGPEQYF
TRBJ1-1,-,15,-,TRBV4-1,TGCGCCAGCAGCCAAGTAATGGTCAGGAACACTGAAGCTTTCTTT,CASSQVMVRNTEAFF
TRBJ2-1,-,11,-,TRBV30,TGTGCCTGGAGTGCGGAGGGTGAGCAGTTCTTC,CAWSAEGEQFF
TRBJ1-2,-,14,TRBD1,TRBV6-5,TGTGCCAGCAGCAACAGGGGGCGCGGCTATGGCTACACCTTC,CASSNRGRGYGYTF
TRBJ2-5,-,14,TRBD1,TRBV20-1,TGCAGTGCAAGTTATGGACAGGGCCAAGAGACCCAGTACTTC,CSASYGQGQETQYF
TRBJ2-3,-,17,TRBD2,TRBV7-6,TGTGCCAGCAGCTTTTTGGGGGGTAGCGGGAGTACAGATACGCAGTATTTT,CASSFLGGSGSTDTQYF
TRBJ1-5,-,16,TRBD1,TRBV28,TGTGCCAGCAGTTTGAGGACAGGAGGTAGCAATCAGCCCCAGCATTTT,CASSLRTGGSNQPQHF
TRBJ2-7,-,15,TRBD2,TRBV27,TGTGCCAGCAGTTCTAGCGGGAGCGTGTCCTACGAGCAGTACTTC,CASSSSGSVSYEQYF
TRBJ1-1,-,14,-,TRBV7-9,TGTGCCAGCAGCCAGGGTGTGGCGAACACTGAAGCTTTCTTT,CASSQGVANTEAFF
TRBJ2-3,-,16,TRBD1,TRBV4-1,TGCGCCAGCCGGTCCGGGACAGGGATTCGCCCAGATACGCAGTATTTT,CASRSGTGIRPDTQYF
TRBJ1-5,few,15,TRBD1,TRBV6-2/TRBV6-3,TGTGCCAGCAGCAACTCCGGGACAGGGGCTGAGCCCCAGCATTTT,CASSNSGTGAEPQHF
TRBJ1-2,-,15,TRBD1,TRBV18,TGTGCCAGCTCAAGAGGACAGGGGGAAATGGATGGCTACACCTTC,CASSRGQGEMDGYTF
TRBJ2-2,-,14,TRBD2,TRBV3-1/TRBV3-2,TGTGCCAGCAGCCATTCGGGGGGAACCGGGGAGCTGTTTTTT,CASSHSGGTGELFF